A selection of T cell receptor beta chains follows, all from one sample in a study of T cell responses to AZD1222 COVID-19 vaccine. Only in-frame clones appear in the TCRdb table, and some are missing; sequencing was by immunoSEQ multiplex PCR. The sample carries fewer than 110,000 clones, roughly 84% recorded once. Sequencing used peripheral blood, obtained on day 0 of AZD1222 vaccination. The receptors were gathered from an adult in good health. The CDR3 runs from the conserved cysteine through the conserved F or W. The D gene is left open where the match is weak. Clone size is stated in some rows and not others, as once, few, many or a class when expanded.

size	D	V	J	DNA	CDR3
-	-	TRBV28	TRBJ2-1	TGTGCCACGATAAGGCTCAATGAGCAGTTCTTC	CATIRLNEQFF
-	TRBD1	TRBV7-3	TRBJ2-7	TGTGCCAGCAGCCCCGGACAGGGGTACGAGCAGTACTTC	CASSPGQGYEQYF
-	-	TRBV28	TRBJ2-3	TGTGCCAGCAGTTTACCGGATACGCAGTATTTT	CASSLPDTQYF
-	-	TRBV28	TRBJ1-6	TGTGCCAGCAGTTTAGAGGCAGGGGCCTATAATTCACCCCTCCACTTT	CASSLEAGAYNSPLHF
-	-	TRBV5-5	TRBJ1-1	TGTGCCAGCAGCTTGATGACAGGTCCGGGGACTGAAGCTTTCTTT	CASSLMTGPGTEAFF
-	TRBD1	TRBV3-1/TRBV3-2	TRBJ2-1	TGTGCCAGCAGCCAGGTCCCCTTTTGGACAGGGGGGCTTGAGCAGTTCTTC	CASSQVPFWTGGLEQFF
-	-	TRBV18	TRBJ1-2	TGTGCCAGCTCAATTGCGGACTATGGCTACACCTTC	CASSIADYGYTF
-	TRBD2	TRBV4-3	TRBJ2-3	TGCGCCAGCAGCCAAGGGTTTGGTCTAGCGGGAAGGGCAGATACGCAGTATTTT	CASSQGFGLAGRADTQYF
few	-	TRBV5-1	TRBJ1-4	TGCGCCAGCAGCCCCTGGGACACTCCTAATGAAAAACTGTTTTTT	CASSPWDTPNEKLFF
-	-	TRBV12-3/TRBV12-4	TRBJ1-2	TGTGCCAGCAGCTCGGGAGGGATCGATGGCTACACCTTC	CASSSGGIDGYTF
once	TRBD2	TRBV5-5	TRBJ2-2	TGTGCCAGCAGCTGGGCTAGCGGGAACACCGGGGAGCTGTTTTTT	CASSWASGNTGELFF
-	-	TRBV30	TRBJ2-1	TGTGCCTGGAGTTACGGGAGAAGTGAGCAGTTCTTC	CAWSYGRSEQFF
-	-	TRBV13	TRBJ2-5	TGTGCCAGCAGCCACCCAGGCCTAATGGAGACCCAGTACTTC	CASSHPGLMETQYF
once	-	TRBV3-1/TRBV3-2	TRBJ2-7	TGTGCCAGCAGCCAAGCCCCTAGCGAAAGCTCCTACGAGCAGTACTTC	CASSQAPSESSYEQYF
-	-	TRBV7-9	TRBJ2-5	TGTGCCAGCAGCTTGACGGGGGCAGGGAAAAACCAAGAGACCCAGTACTTC	CASSLTGAGKNQETQYF
-	TRBD2	TRBV5-1	TRBJ2-7	TGCGCCAGCAGCAAACCGGGACTAGCGGCGTCAACCTACGAGCAGTACTTC	CASSKPGLAASTYEQYF
-	-	TRBV27	TRBJ2-7	TGTGCCAGCAGTTTAGTCTACGGGTACCACGAGCAGTACTTC	CASSLVYGYHEQYF
-	-	TRBV30	TRBJ2-1	TGTGCCTGGAGCGGTACGCTACAGGGAAATGAGCAGTTCTTC	CAWSGTLQGNEQFF
-	-	TRBV2	TRBJ2-7	TGTGCCAGCAGTGAATACGAGCAGTACTTC	CASSEYEQYF
-	TRBD1	TRBV19	TRBJ1-4	TGTGCCAGTAGCACAGGGGGTTCAACTAATGAAAAACTGTTTTTT	CASSTGGSTNEKLFF
-	TRBD2	TRBV28	TRBJ2-7	TGTGCCAGCAGTTTGACCCCCGGGACTAGCGGCTCCTACGAGCAGTACTTC	CASSLTPGTSGSYEQYF
-	-	TRBV5-5	TRBJ2-7	TGTGCCAGCAGCTTGGCGCTAGCGCTAAGCTCCTACGAGCAGTACTTC	CASSLALALSSYEQYF
-	TRBD1	TRBV30	TRBJ2-3	TGTGCCTGGAATTCGGCAGGGGGTGGAACAGATACGCAGTATTTT	CAWNSAGGGTDTQYF
-	TRBD1	TRBV19	TRBJ1-2	TGTGCCAGTAGCCCGGACAGGAATAACTATGGCTACACCTTC	CASSPDRNNYGYTF
few	-	TRBV20-1	TRBJ1-2	TGCAGTGCGCCCACAGAAGGAGGCTACACCTTC	CSAPTEGGYTF
-	TRBD1	TRBV19	TRBJ2-2	TGTGCCAGTAGCAGAGACCGACAGGGGGCCGGCACCGGGGAGCTGTTTTTT	CASSRDRQGAGTGELFF
-	-	TRBV7-8	TRBJ2-5	TGTGCCAGCAGCCTCCCAGGGCTATTGGAGACCCAGTACTTC	CASSLPGLLETQYF
-	-	TRBV15	TRBJ2-7	TGTGCCACCAGCAGAGATCTAACGGGAAGATACCTCTCCTACGGGCAGTACTTC	CATSRDLTGRYLSYGQYF
-	-	TRBV9	TRBJ1-4	TGTGCCAGCAGCTCCGACGGGAAGACTCCAACTAATGAAAAACTGTTTTTT	CASSSDGKTPTNEKLFF
-	TRBD1	TRBV7-2	TRBJ1-6	TGTGCCAGCAGCTTAGTAGGGCAGGGGGTATCACCCCTCCACTTT	CASSLVGQGVSPLHF
-	TRBD1	TRBV18	TRBJ1-1	TGTGCCAGCTCACCCGGACAGGGGAACACTGAAGCTTTCTTT	CASSPGQGNTEAFF
-	-	TRBV19	TRBJ1-6	TGTGCCAGTTGCCAAGCGACACCCCTCCACTTT	CASCQATPLHF
-	TRBD1	TRBV4-1	TRBJ1-2	TGCGCCAGCAGCCTTCGGGACAGGGAGGATGGCTACACCTTC	CASSLRDREDGYTF
-	-	TRBV28	TRBJ1-4	TGTGCCAGCAGTCGATCTGGGCAGGGTAATGAAAAACTGTTTTTT	CASSRSGQGNEKLFF
-	-	TRBV28	TRBJ1-1	TGTGCCAGCAGTTTCTTGGGAAAAAGGGGCCCTGAAGCTTTCTTT	CASSFLGKRGPEAFF
-	TRBD1	TRBV28	TRBJ1-6	TGTGCCAGTGAAGGAGCTAGGGGGCACAATTCACCCCTCCACTTT	CASEGARGHNSPLHF
-	TRBD1	TRBV5-6	TRBJ2-5	TGTGCCAGCAGCTTAAGGACAGGAGAGACCCAGTACTTC	CASSLRTGETQYF
-	-	TRBV19	TRBJ2-7	TGTGCCAGTAGTGACGTAGGGTACGAGCAGTACTTC	CASSDVGYEQYF
-	TRBD2	TRBV5-6	TRBJ2-4	TGTGCCAGCAGCCAGCTAGCGGGAGATCAGTACTTC	CASSQLAGDQYF
-	TRBD2	TRBV11-2	TRBJ2-3	TGTGCCAGCAGAGTTCCGGGACTAAAAACAGATACGCAGTATTTT	CASRVPGLKTDTQYF
-	-	TRBV30	TRBJ2-3	TGTGCCTGGAGTGTCGGCGGGACGCAGTATTTT	CAWSVGGTQYF
-	TRBD2	TRBV5-1	TRBJ2-1	TGCGCCAGCAGCTTGCAACCGGGACTAGCGGGAGGAAACGATGAGCAGTTCTTC	CASSLQPGLAGGNDEQFF
-	-	TRBV12-3/TRBV12-4	TRBJ1-2	TGTGCCAGCAGCTTAGACAGCTATGGCTACACCTTC	CASSLDSYGYTF
few	-	TRBV27	TRBJ2-7	TGTGCCAGCAGTGTCGGTGGTCGGCCGAACGAGCAGTACTTC	CASSVGGRPNEQYF
-	-	TRBV7-2	TRBJ2-5	TGTGCCAGCAGCCGGGTCGTAGGGGCCCAAGAGACCCAGTACTTC	CASSRVVGAQETQYF
-	TRBD1	TRBV7-2	TRBJ2-7	TGTGCCAGCAGCTTATGGGGACAGCTGGACGAGCAGTACTTC	CASSLWGQLDEQYF
few	-	TRBV5-1	TRBJ1-2	TGCGCCAGCAGCTTGGCACGGGACACCCTTACCGTCTTC	CASSLARDTLTVF
-	-	TRBV6-2/TRBV6-3	TRBJ1-1	TGTGCCAGCAGTTCCCCTGGGGGTACAACTGAAGCTTTCTTT	CASSSPGGTTEAFF
-	TRBD1	TRBV18	TRBJ1-1	TGTGCCAGCTCACCCTCCGGACAGGTGAACACTGAAGCTTTCTTT	CASSPSGQVNTEAFF
-	-	TRBV6-4	TRBJ2-1	TGTGCCGGACCCTCCGGAGGCGTCGCCTACAATGAGCAGTTCTTC	CAGPSGGVAYNEQFF
-	-	TRBV2	TRBJ1-3	TGTGCCAGCTCAATCGGGCCGGTCTCTGGAAACACCATATATTTT	CASSIGPVSGNTIYF
-	TRBD2	TRBV30	TRBJ2-1	TGTGCCTGGATCGGGGGGAACAATGAGCAGTTCTTC	CAWIGGNNEQFF
-	-	TRBV19	TRBJ2-5	TGTGCCAGTAGTATAGGGAGAGGCCAAGAGACCCAGTACTTC	CASSIGRGQETQYF
-	-	TRBV30	TRBJ2-5	TGTGCCGGCCGTCGAGATACGTACCAAGAGACCCAGTACTTC	CAGRRDTYQETQYF